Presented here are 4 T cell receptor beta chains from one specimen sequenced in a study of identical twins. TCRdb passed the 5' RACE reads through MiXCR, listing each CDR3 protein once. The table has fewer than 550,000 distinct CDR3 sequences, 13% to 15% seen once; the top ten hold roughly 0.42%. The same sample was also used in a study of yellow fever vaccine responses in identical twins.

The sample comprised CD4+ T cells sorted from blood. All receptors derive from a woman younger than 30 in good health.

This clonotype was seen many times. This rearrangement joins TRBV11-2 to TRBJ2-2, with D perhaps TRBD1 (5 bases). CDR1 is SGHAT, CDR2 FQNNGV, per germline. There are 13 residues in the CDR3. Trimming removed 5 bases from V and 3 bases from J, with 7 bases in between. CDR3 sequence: CASSLTDTGELFF. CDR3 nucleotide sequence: TGTGCCAGCAGCCTGACAGACACCGGGGAGCTGTTTTTT.

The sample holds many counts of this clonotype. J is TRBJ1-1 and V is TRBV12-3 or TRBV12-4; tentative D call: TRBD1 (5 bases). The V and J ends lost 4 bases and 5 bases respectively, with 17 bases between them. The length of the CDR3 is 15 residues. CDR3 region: CASSSRDPMGTEAFF. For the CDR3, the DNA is TGTGCCAGCAGTTCACGGGACCCCATGGGGACTGAAGCTTTCTTT.

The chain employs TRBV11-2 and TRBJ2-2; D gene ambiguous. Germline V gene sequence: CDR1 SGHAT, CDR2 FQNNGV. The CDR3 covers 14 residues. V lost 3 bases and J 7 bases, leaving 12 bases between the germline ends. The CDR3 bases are TGTGCCAGCAGCTTGTACAGTCAACTCGGGGAGCTGTTTTTT. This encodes CASSLYSQLGELFF.

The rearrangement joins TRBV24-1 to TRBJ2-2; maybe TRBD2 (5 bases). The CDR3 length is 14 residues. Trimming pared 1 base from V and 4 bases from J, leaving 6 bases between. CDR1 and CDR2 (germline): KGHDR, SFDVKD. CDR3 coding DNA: TGTGCCACCAGTGATTTTGCGGGCACCGGGGAGCTGTTTTTT. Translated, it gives CATSDFAGTGELFF.